Presented here are 22 T cell receptor beta chains from one specimen sequenced in a study of cytomegalovirus exposure and HLA in healthy donors. The PCR ran on 60 Vbeta and 13 Jbeta primers. Profiling relied on immunoSEQ multiplex PCR, and the TCRdb table lists in-frame clones only, not all of them. The repertoire holds around 190,000 clones, with about 80% as singletons. The source material was PBMCs. The receptors here all came from a woman between 35 and 50 years old in good health and CMV-seronegative.

The chain employs TRBV5-1 and TRBJ2-2; no firm D call. Trimming took 0 bases from V and 2 from J, leaving 8 bases between them. The CDR3 is 15 residues long. Germline values: CDR1 SGHRS, CDR2 YFSETQ. CDR3 nucleotides: TGCGCCAGCAGCTTGGACAGTCCTAACACCGGGGAGCTGTTTTTT. Amino acids: CASSLDSPNTGELFF.

The chain carries TRBV11-3 and TRBJ2-2; TRBD2 matches 8 bases. From germline, CDR1 is SGHNT and CDR2 YENEEA. Losses at the gene ends were 5 bases for V and 6 bases for J; bases not matched to a gene: 8. The CDR3 totals 15 residues. CDR3 coding DNA: TGTGCCAGCAGCCTTGGAGCGGGAGTGGCCGGGGAGCTGTTTTTT. Protein product: CASSLGAGVAGELFF.

The chain uses TRBV21-1 and TRBJ1-3; the table's D call, TRBD1, has no DNA check behind it. TRBV21-1 is marked as a pseudogene. The CDR3 extends over 13 amino acids. CDR3 region: CASRWGQGYTIYF. The CDR3 DNA is TGTGCCAGCAGGTGGGGTCAGGGATACACCATATATTTT.

This chain connects TRBV29-1 to TRBJ2-5, with 8 bases matching TRBD1. The germline V gene encodes CDR1 SQVTM and CDR2 ANQGSEA. The CDR3 runs 14 residues. J lost 5 bases, V lost 4 bases, and 9 bases had no gene match. Written as DNA, the CDR3 is TGCAGCGTTGCGGCAGGGGGCCTCGGGGAGACCCAGTACTTC. Its protein product is CSVAAGGLGETQYF.

This clone was counted a few times. This chain uses TRBV7-2 with TRBJ2-2, with TRBD1 matching over 7 bases. Germline trimming cut 5 bases from V and 3 bases from J; bases unmatched to any gene: 9. The CDR3 has 16 amino acids. Per germline, CDR1 SGHTA and CDR2 FQGNSA. The CDR3 region is CASSQGDKTYTGELFF. The CDR3 DNA reads as TGTGCCAGCAGCCAGGGGGACAAGACTTACACCGGGGAGCTGTTTTTT.

The rearrangement uses TRBV30 and TRBJ1-1; tentative D call: TRBD1 (5 bases). In germline, CDR1 is GTSNPN, CDR2 SVGIG (reference sequence). The V and J ends lost 4 bases and 0 bases respectively, with 9 bases between them. This CDR3 region has 13 residues. The CDR3 sequence is CAWKHRLNTEAFF. In nucleotides, the CDR3 is TGTGCCTGGAAACACAGGCTGAACACTGAAGCTTTCTTT.

Details on this clone: At one end the junction does not follow the germline gene, possibly because of a read error. The chain uses TRBV7-9 and TRBJ1-4, with D possibly being TRBD1 (6 bases). Germline assignment: CDR1 SEHNR and CDR2 FQNEAQ (reference sequence). The CDR3 runs to 17 residues. In DNA form, the CDR3 reads TGTTCCAGCAGCTTAGGGACACACTCAAGCCCGAATGAAAAACTGTTTTTT. Translated, it gives CSSSLGTHSSPNEKLFF.

The V gene is TRBV5-1, the J gene TRBJ1-5, with D perhaps TRBD1 (6 bases). This CDR3 region has 14 residues. CDR1 is SGHRS and CDR2 is YFSETQ in the germline V gene. V lost 4 bases and J lost 4, with 12 bases in between. The DNA of the CDR3 is TGCGCCAGCAGCGACCGGGACACAAATCAGCCCCAGCATTTT. Protein: CASSDRDTNQPQHF. Using reference TRBV5-1 and TRBJ1-5 for the parts outside the CDR3, the full variable domain is KAGVTQTPRYLIKTRGQQVTLSCSPISGHRSVSWYQQTPGQGLQFLFEYFSETQRNKGNFPGRFSGRQFSNSRSEMNVSTLELGDSALYLCASSDRDTNQPQHFGDGTRLSIL.

This clone was counted a single time. The chain recombines TRBV5-6 with TRBJ2-7; D not resolved. The CDR3 has 12 amino acids. Germline-derived CDR1 and CDR2 are SGHDT and YYEEEE. Trimming shortened V by 1 base and J by 3 bases, and 5 bases separated the two germline ends. CDR3 coding DNA: TGTGCCAGCAGCTTGTCGAACTACGAGCAGTACGTC. Its translation: CASSLSNYEQYV.

To note about this clone: At one boundary the junction diverges from the germline segment, which might be a read error. The chain carries TRBV27 and TRBJ1-2, with 7 bases fitting TRBD1. The germline gives CDR1 MNHEY, CDR2 SMNVEV (reference sequence). This CDR3 comprises 14 residues. Written as DNA, the CDR3 is TGTGCCAGCAGTCCGATCATCATTAGGGGGCGTTTAGTCTTC. As protein: CASSPIIIRGRLVF.

The chain is built from TRBV11-2 and TRBJ2-1; D not resolved. Trimming stripped 2 bases from V and 9 bases from J, with 11 bases between. CDR3 length: 13 residues. Germline-derived CDR1 and CDR2 are SGHAT and FQNNGV. CDR3 DNA: TGTGCCAGCAGCTTACAGCGTTCGTCTGAGCAGTTCTTC. It encodes CASSLQRSSEQFF.

The chain combines TRBV5-1 with TRBJ1-1; a weak D match, TRBD1 (5 bases). Deletions cut 4 bases from V and 0 bases from J, with 13 bases between. Germline loops: CDR1 SGHRS, CDR2 YFSETQ. CDR3 length: 15 amino acids. The CDR3 region has the DNA TGCGCCAGCAGCCGGGACGGACTAATGAACACTGAAGCTTTCTTT. Translating gives CASSRDGLMNTEAFF.

The rearrangement links TRBV9 to TRBJ1-3, with 7 nucleotides matching TRBD1. Trimming removed 3 bases from V and 1 base from J; junction bases left unmatched: 7. Germline V gene lookup returns CDR1 SGDLS and CDR2 YYNGEE. The CDR3 spans 16 residues. The CDR3 reads CASSALGTASGNTIYF. CDR3 bases: TGTGCCAGCAGCGCCCTCGGGACAGCGTCTGGAAACACCATATATTTT.

This chain joins TRBV5-1 and TRBJ2-3; D gene ambiguous. Germline CDR1 is SGHRS and CDR2 is YFSETQ. Trimming shortened V by 4 bases and J by 6 bases, and 18 bases separated the two germline ends. The CDR3 totals 15 residues. CDR3 in DNA: TGCGCCAGCAGCCTACCCGGAGCCCATCTTGATACGCAGTATTTT. It yields the protein CASSLPGAHLDTQYF.

This chain connects TRBV5-8 to TRBJ1-3; 9 nucleotides align to TRBD1. Germline assignment: CDR1 SGHTS and CDR2 YDEGEE. V was pared by 4 bases and J by 3 bases, with 8 bases of the junction left unmatched. The CDR3 consists of 16 residues. This chain's CDR3 is CASSPPGQGYGNTIYF. CDR3 coding DNA: TGTGCCAGCAGCCCGCCGGGACAGGGATATGGAAACACCATATATTTT.

This clone was detected once. The V gene is TRBV27, the J gene TRBJ2-5; TRBD2 matches at 7 bases. The J call may be in error: the DNA end matches TRBJ2-7 better. CDR1 is MNHEY and CDR2 is SMNVEV in the germline V gene (reference sequence). The length of the CDR3 is 16 residues. The CDR3 sequence: CASSLSRGSITYEQYF. The CDR3, as DNA: TGTGCCAGCAGTTTATCGCGGGGGTCAATAACCTACGAGCAGTACTTC.

The rearrangement links TRBV10-1 to TRBJ2-2, with a possible D match to TRBD1 (5 bases). Trimming removed 6 bases from V and 4 bases from J, with 21 bases in between. Germline V gives CDR1 WNHNN, CDR2 SYGVQD (reference sequence). CDR3 length: 17 amino acids. CDR3 DNA sequence: TGCGCCAGCAGCCCGAACCCAGGGAAGTCCCGCACCGGGGAGCTGTTTTTT. Encoded protein: CASSPNPGKSRTGELFF.

The rearrangement links TRBV11-3 to TRBJ2-5, with 7 bases fitting TRBD1. The DNA end is a closer match to TRBJ2-7, so the J assignment may be wrong. This CDR3 is 14 amino acids long. Germline lookup yields CDR1 SGHNT and CDR2 YENEEA. CDR3 coding DNA: TGTGCCAGCAGCTTAAACAGGGGAGCCTACGAGCAGTACTTC. This encodes CASSLNRGAYEQYF.

This clone was observed a single time. The J gene is TRBJ2-5, the V gene TRBV25-1; 7 bases agree with TRBD1. This CDR3 has 16 amino acids. Germline lookup yields CDR1 MGHDK and CDR2 SYGVNS. J lost 5 bases, V lost 5 bases, and 14 bases had no gene match. The DNA for the CDR3 is TGTGCCAGCAGTCCTTCCGGGACAGAGATTAGGGAGACCCAGTACTTC. Amino acids: CASSPSGTEIRETQYF.

The chain employs TRBV7-9 and TRBJ2-7; 7 positions match TRBD2. CDR1 is SEHNR and CDR2 is FQNEAQ in the germline V gene (reference sequence). Trimming cost V 1 base and J 4 bases; bases outside gene matches: 4. The CDR3 totals 14 residues. The CDR3 nucleotides are TGTGCCAGCAGCTTAGGCGGGAGTAAGTACGAGCAGTACTTC. It codes for CASSLGGSKYEQYF.

The genes are TRBV7-2 and TRBJ1-1; D perhaps matches TRBD1 (6 bases). There are 14 residues in the CDR3. V was trimmed by 3 bases and J by 2 bases, leaving 10 bases between them. CDR1 SGHTA and CDR2 FQGNSA come from the germline V gene. CDR3 loop: CASSFPQGNTEAFF. The CDR3 coding sequence is TGTGCCAGCAGCTTCCCACAGGGCAACACTGAAGCTTTCTTT.

This clone was seen a handful of times. The chain links TRBV5-8 to TRBJ1-1; D uncertain. Per germline, CDR1 SGHTS and CDR2 YDEGEE. The length of the CDR3 is 15 residues. Trimming removed 4 bases at V and 0 bases at J, with 13 bases between. The CDR3 region is CASSLRGLLNTEAFF. The CDR3 DNA is TGTGCCAGCAGCCTCAGAGGGCTCTTGAACACTGAAGCTTTCTTT.